This T cell receptor beta chain derives from a study of CD8 T cells in Susac syndrome. The Susac syndrome patients fit the recently defined diagnostic criteria for definite or probable disease. In germline, CDR1 is SGHNT, CDR2 YYREEE (reference sequence). The CDR3 loop spans 13 amino acids. Trimming took 0 bases from V and 9 from J, leaving 7 bases between them. Random hexamers served to reverse transcribe roughly 0.5 to 1 ug RNA. TCR beta CDR3 was amplified by immunoSEQ covering 54 Vbeta and 13 Jbeta. TCRdb analysed the immunoSEQ multiplex PCR reads with MiXCR anew, one entry per CDR3 protein. The table has 120,000 or so distinct CDR3 sequences, roughly 94% seen once.

This receptor was obtained from a human donor with Susac syndrome. V gene TRBV5-4 combines with J gene TRBJ1-6; no reliable D call. Sequenced material: CD8+ T cells from PBMCs. The CDR3 sequence: CASSLGLGSPLHF. The CDR3 DNA is TGTGCCAGCAGCTTGGGACTGGGTTCACCCCTCCACTTT.